Below, one TCR beta chain is given with its context. The antigen it binds to is not known. Qualities for individual bases were not recorded, and no much larger clone is one base off. This entry comes from a study of T cell responses to AZD1222 COVID-19 vaccine (dated by TCRdb to the early 2020s). Context from the whole study: Because spike-specific TCR depth and breadth did not differ between the two schedules, AZD1222 recipients who got a second dose at roughly 4 weeks were pooled with those who got a second dose at roughly 12 weeks. A total of under 250 trial participants underwent TCR sequencing, of whom 207 had received two doses of AZD1222 and approximately 25 had received two doses of the MenACWY control vaccine. Trial participants were enrolled into age subgroups of 18-55, 56-69 and 70-plus years, which contained around 150, 28 and 57 TCR-sequenced participants, respectively.

Based on the germline V gene, the CDR1 and CDR2 sequences are MNHEY and SVGAGI. Measured from the cysteine to the phenylalanine, the CDR3 is 15 residues long. CDR3 DNA only is kept here, 45 bases in frame from base 1. At the junction V is shortened by 3 bases and J by 2 bases; bases outside the gene matches: 7. Interpreted using the paper, the time point label stands for: baseline before first vaccination. Vaccinee samples came from UK trials COV001 and COV002, including a single-blind randomized controlled phase 2/3 trial of AZD1222 (ChAdOx1 nCoV-19) in healthy adults. For TCRbeta chain sequencing, PBMC samples from trial participants were taken at day 0 and at day 28 after the second dose. The CDR3 regions of human TCRbeta chains were analyzed by immunosequencing. In the original analysis: Repertoire TCRs were matched against a reference library of SARS-CoV-2-specific TCRs generated with the MIRA antigen-specificity platform. Breadth was defined as the fraction of unique TCRs that were SARS-CoV-2-associated, and depth was defined as the fraction of total T cells that were SARS-CoV-2-associated. Using the MIRA data, every spike-specific TCR was mapped to the spike region that the TCR reacted to and assigned to either a CD4 or a CD8 class. Log10-transformed breadth and depth values were compared by one-way ANOVA with Sidak's multiple comparisons tests. TCRdb stores this immuneACCESS table with in-frame sequences only. Part of the clones is absent; in the studies checked, under half of the shortfall reflects unresolved V genes, and no reason is known for the rest. V, J and clone size are those of that table, while D and trimming were read from the DNA. This sample holds about 130,000 clones; 90% were observed only once. The biggest ten clones account for roughly 7.2% of the sample.

The full study reports these points: Nearly half of unique spike-specific TCRs reportedly recognized epitopes outside regions mutated in the B.1.351 and B.1.1.7 variants. Conclusions about previously exposed vaccinees are limited, since just six AZD1222 recipients were seropositive for SARS-CoV-2 at baseline. After two AZD1222 doses, spike-specific TCR breadth and depth were significantly higher than at day 0 and than in MenACWY recipients. No day 14 peak-response samples were available, so repertoires were characterized only after the peak T cell response. In the small 56-69-year group, the increase in depth fell short of significance, most likely because of low power. Most participants were white British and females outnumbered males, and the authors suggested that clonal diversity may have been underestimated. The vaccine-associated CD4 TCRs covered the entire spike protein, and the dominant responses fell in regions 160-218 and 743-854.

This clonotype was obtained from an adult in good health. Here the chain combines TRBV6-5 and TRBJ2-7, and TRBD1 aligns with 7 junction nucleotides. Source: peripheral blood, taken on day 0 of AZD1222 vaccination. The nucleotide sequence is TGTGCCAGCAGTTATACCGGGACAGCTGCCTACGAGCAGTACTTC. It codes for CASSYTGTAAYEQYF.